The 32 T cell receptor beta chains below all came from one sample that was sequenced in a study of blood T cell repertoires in COVID-19 (TCRdb year 2020). The library was built by means of the immunoSEQ multiplex PCR assay. Held by TCRdb, this immuneACCESS table contains in-frame sequences only and omits some clones. Under half of the omission traces to an unresolved V gene where checked; the cause of the rest is unknown. In all, the sample holds approximately 52,000 clones, and 80% to 90% of those were seen once. The top ten clonotypes cover 1% to 1.5% of the sample. Specimen: peripheral blood. These receptors were obtained from a man aged 55 to 70 with acute or convalescent COVID-19.

V and J are TRBV5-1 and TRBJ2-5; D possibly corresponds to TRBD1 (5 bases). V was pared by 4 bases and J by 0 bases, with 10 bases between. Germline V lookup: CDR1 SGHRS, CDR2 YFSETQ. CDR3 length: 14 residues. The CDR3 DNA follows: TGCGCCAGCAGCAGCCAGGGCTACCAAGAGACCCAGTACTTC. Amino acid sequence: CASSSQGYQETQYF.

V gene TRBV19 combines with J gene TRBJ1-5; no clear D. CDR1 and CDR2 from the germline V gene are LNHDA and SQIVND (reference sequence). Trimming took off 8 bases at V and 0 bases at J, with 23 bases between the two ends. The CDR3 extends over 18 amino acids. The CDR3 DNA follows: TGTGCCAGTCGGCTATCTTCTACAGCCTTTTATAGCAATCAGCCCCAGCATTTT. Protein product: CASRLSSTAFYSNQPQHF.

V is TRBV21-1 and J is TRBJ1-1; the table's D call TRBD1 went unverified against the DNA. TRBV21-1 constitutes a pseudogene. The CDR3 has 17 residues. The CDR3 DNA sequence: TGTGCCAGCAGCAAAGCGCTTTTCGGACAGGGAGGCACTGAAGCTTTCTTT. This translates into CASSKALFGQGGTEAFF.

The rearrangement joins TRBV7-2 to TRBJ2-3; 9 bases are shared with TRBD1. CDR1 and CDR2 (germline): SGHTA, FQGNSA. There are 16 residues in the CDR3. With V trimmed by 3 bases and J by 4 bases, 8 bases remained unmatched. The CDR3 loop reads CASSFPSGQGSDTQYF. The CDR3 nucleotides read TGTGCCAGCAGCTTCCCCTCGGGACAGGGTTCAGATACGCAGTATTTT.

The V call is TRBV4-2, the J call TRBJ2-1; D might be TRBD2 (5 bases). The CDR3 totals 17 residues. Germline V gives CDR1 LGHNA, CDR2 YNFKEQ. V was clipped by 0 bases and J by 0 bases, with 12 bases between them. In DNA form, the CDR3 reads TGTGCCAGCAGCCAAGACCGTCTAGCATACTCCTACAATGAGCAGTTCTTC. Translated: CASSQDRLAYSYNEQFF.

The chain carries TRBV6-2 or TRBV6-3 and TRBJ2-1, with TRBD1 matching 9 bases. The germline CDR1 and CDR2 sequences are MNHEY and SVGEGT. This CDR3 comprises 15 residues. Losses at the gene ends were 5 bases for V and 9 bases for J; bases not matched to a gene: 11. The CDR3 is CASSQTRDREPEQFF. The CDR3 DNA sequence: TGTGCCAGCAGTCAAACAAGGGACAGGGAGCCTGAGCAGTTCTTC.

This chain uses TRBV24-1 with TRBJ2-3, with TRBD2 matching 10 bases. V dropped 4 bases and J dropped 0; count of bases not matched to a gene: 6. The germline gives CDR1 KGHDR, CDR2 SFDVKD. The CDR3 sequence is 17 residues long. CDR3 nucleotides: TGTGCCACCAGTGAGCCCGGACTAGCGGATAGCACAGATACGCAGTATTTT. Translating it yields CATSEPGLADSTDTQYF.

This clone qualifies as medium-sized. V gene TRBV5-1 combines with J gene TRBJ2-5; 13 bases fit TRBD2. This CDR3 comprises 15 residues. The J segment lost 1 base and the V segment lost 4 bases, leaving 1 base of the junction unmatched. In germline, CDR1 is SGHRS, CDR2 YFSETQ. CDR3 bases: TGCGCCAGCAGCGGACTAGCGGGAGCCCAAGAGACCCAGTACTTC. Encoded protein: CASSGLAGAQETQYF.

The chain recombines TRBV3-1 (or the pseudogene TRBV3-2) with TRBJ2-1; weak D call: TRBD1 (7 bases). Germline CDR1 LGHDT, CDR2 YNNKEL (reference sequence). Deletions cut 2 bases from V and 5 bases from J, with 16 bases between. The CDR3 totals 16 residues. The CDR3 region is CASSQRGLARNNEQFF. The DNA for the CDR3 is TGTGCCAGCAGCCAAAGGGGGCTAGCGAGAAACAATGAGCAGTTCTTC.

The chain couples TRBV6-6 to TRBJ2-3; 11 bases agree with TRBD2. The CDR3 length is 18 residues. CDR1 is MNHNY, CDR2 SVGAGI, per germline (reference sequence). With V trimmed by 5 bases and J by 0 bases, 10 bases remained unmatched. The CDR3 region has the DNA TGTGCCAGCAGTCCCCAACTGGGGACTAGCGGAAGCACAGATACGCAGTATTTT. It encodes CASSPQLGTSGSTDTQYF.

V gene TRBV18 combines with J gene TRBJ2-7, with TRBD2 matching over 9 bases. The CDR3 has 17 residues. V lost 3 bases and J lost 0; bases outside the gene matches: 9. Germline-derived CDR1 and CDR2 are KGHSH and LQKENI. CDR3 residues: CASSPQGLALSSYEQYF. CDR3 in DNA: TGTGCCAGCTCACCCCAAGGACTAGCGCTAAGCTCCTACGAGCAGTACTTC.

V is TRBV7-9 and J is TRBJ2-7; tentatively, D is TRBD2 (6 bases). The CDR3 sequence is 16 residues long. The germline CDR1 and CDR2 sequences are SEHNR and FQNEAQ (reference sequence). V lost 5 bases and J 0 bases, leaving 17 bases between the germline ends. The CDR3 coding sequence is TGTGCCAGCAGCCCGTTGGAGGGAGAGAGCTCCTACGAGCAGTACTTC. Translated, it gives CASSPLEGESSYEQYF.

J is TRBJ1-5 and V is TRBV10-3; D is possibly TRBD1 (5 bases). V dropped 3 bases and J dropped 2 bases, with 14 bases sitting between them. Germline V CDR1 and CDR2: ENHRY, SYGVKD. The CDR3 length is 16 residues. The DNA for the CDR3 is TGTGCCATCAGTGACCACGACAGCTTCGGCAATCAGCCCCAGCATTTT. Residues: CAISDHDSFGNQPQHF.

This chain joins TRBV19 and TRBJ1-2, with D maybe TRBD1 (5 bases). Trimming removed 3 bases from V and 4 bases from J, with 12 bases in between. Germline V gives CDR1 LNHDA, CDR2 SQIVND (reference sequence). The CDR3 spans 14 residues. The CDR3 nucleotides read TGTGCCAGTAGTATCGGACAACAGCCCTATGGCTACACCTTC. Translation gives CASSIGQQPYGYTF.

The V gene is TRBV2, the J gene TRBJ1-5; a possible D gene is TRBD1 (6 bases). CDR3 length equals 12 residues. V dropped 9 bases and J dropped 3 bases, with 9 bases sitting between them. Germline CDR1 and CDR2: SNHLY and FYNNEI. CDR3 DNA: TGTGCCAGTAGGGGGTCCAATCAGCCCCAGCATTTT. This translates into CASRGSNQPQHF.

This chain connects TRBV28 to TRBJ1-2; a weak D match, TRBD1 (6 bases). The CDR3 runs to 16 residues. The germline CDR1 and CDR2 sequences are MDHEN and SYDVKM. V lost 7 bases and J 4 bases, leaving 22 bases between the germline ends. CDR3 nucleotides: TGTGCCAGCAACTCACCCGAGAGACAGGCCCTCTATGGCTACACCTTC. Its protein is CASNSPERQALYGYTF.

Concerning this clone: Other DNA sequences from this sample encode an identical CDR3 as well. The chain recombines TRBV7-2 with TRBJ1-2; 7 nucleotides agree with TRBD1. Germline V gene sequence: CDR1 SGHTA, CDR2 FQGNSA. Losses at the gene ends were 5 bases for V and 4 bases for J; bases not matched to a gene: 10. This CDR3 has 15 residues. The CDR3 coding sequence is TGTGCCAGCAGCGACCGGGACAGCTTTGGCTATGGCTACACCTTC. This translates into CASSDRDSFGYGYTF.

J is TRBJ2-3 and V is TRBV2; no clear D. Germline V gene sequence: CDR1 SNHLY, CDR2 FYNNEI. The CDR3 has 13 residues. Trimming took 7 bases from V and 0 from J, leaving 8 bases between them. Here the CDR3 DNA reads TGTGCCAGCAAGCCACTCAGCACAGATACGCAGTATTTT. Translating gives CASKPLSTDTQYF.

J is TRBJ1-2 and V is TRBV25-1, with D possibly TRBD1 on 5 matching bases. This CDR3 is built from 14 residues. In germline, CDR1 is MGHDK, CDR2 SYGVNS. Trimming removed 2 bases at V and 8 bases at J, with 15 bases between. The CDR3 DNA follows: TGTGCCAGCAGTGAAATGAAGCAGGGTGACGGCTACACCTTC. Encoded protein: CASSEMKQGDGYTF.

The CDR3 DNA is TGTGCCAGCTCACCGGCTCTCCCAGGGAGGGCGTCTGGAAACACCATATATTTT. Translation gives CASSPALPGRASGNTIYF. The chain couples TRBV18 to TRBJ1-3, with D maybe TRBD1 (5 bases). CDR3 length: 18 amino acids. Looked up from germline, CDR1 is KGHSH and CDR2 is LQKENI. The V end lost 3 bases, the J end lost 1 base, and 19 bases lay between the germline ends.

This chain links TRBV6-6 with TRBJ2-4, with 10 bases that match TRBD2. V gave up 4 bases and J gave up 1 base; unmatched junction bases: 4. Germline loops: CDR1 MNHNY, CDR2 SVGAGI (reference sequence). The CDR3 spans 16 residues. CDR3 in DNA: TGTGCCAGCAGTTCAGAGCGGGGGGGGGCCAAAAACATTCAGTACTTC. It is translated as CASSSERGGAKNIQYF.

The V call is TRBV4-2, the J call TRBJ2-1; 13 positions match TRBD2. Germline V gene lookup returns CDR1 LGHNA and CDR2 YNFKEQ. The CDR3 is 18 residues long. V gave up 0 bases and J gave up 0 bases; unmatched junction bases: 2. The CDR3 nucleotides are TGTGCCAGCAGCCAAGAGGGACTAGCGGGGCACTCCTACAATGAGCAGTTCTTC. Its translation: CASSQEGLAGHSYNEQFF.

The chain carries TRBV5-1 and TRBJ2-7; 9 positions match TRBD1. The CDR3 runs to 14 residues. The germline V gene encodes CDR1 SGHRS and CDR2 YFSETQ. The ends lost 3 bases at V and 3 bases at J; junction bases unmatched: 4. For the CDR3, the DNA is TGCGCCAGCAGCTGGACAGGGGAGGGCTACGAGCAGTACTTC. This encodes CASSWTGEGYEQYF.

The J gene is TRBJ2-5, the V gene TRBV2; TRBD2 agrees at 8 bases. Germline V lookup: CDR1 SNHLY, CDR2 FYNNEI. J was trimmed by 5 bases and V by 5 bases; bases with no gene match: 7. CDR3 length: 14 amino acids. In nucleotides, the CDR3 is TGTGCCAGCAGTAACGGGGGGGCCGGGGAGACCCAGTACTTC. Protein: CASSNGGAGETQYF.

This clone came up a few times. V and J are TRBV10-3 and TRBJ2-1; 8 nucleotides agree with TRBD1. The CDR3 is 13 residues long. V lost 9 bases and J lost 9; bases outside the gene matches: 10. In germline, CDR1 is ENHRY, CDR2 SYGVKD. CDR3 nucleotides: TGTGCCATTGGACAGGGTGAGGGTAGTGAGCAGTTCTTC. Translating it yields CAIGQGEGSEQFF.

This clone has just a few counts. The V gene is TRBV28, the J gene TRBJ2-5; 13 bases align to TRBD2. The CDR3 loop spans 17 amino acids. The germline V gene has CDR1 MDHEN and CDR2 SYDVKM. Trimming cost V 5 bases and J 1 base; bases outside gene matches: 7. The CDR3 DNA follows: TGTGCCAGCAGTCCACTAGCGGGAGGGCGCTTCCAAGAGACCCAGTACTTC. Its protein is CASSPLAGGRFQETQYF.

The genes are TRBV12-3 or TRBV12-4 and TRBJ2-7; D is perhaps TRBD1 (5 bases). V was trimmed by 1 base and J by 5 bases, leaving 9 bases between them. This CDR3 has 13 residues. This CDR3 reads CASSLGEGDEQYF. CDR3 in DNA: TGTGCCAGCAGTTTAGGCGAAGGGGACGAGCAGTACTTC.

The chain joins TRBV3-1 (or the pseudogene TRBV3-2) to TRBJ2-5; no reliable D call. From germline, CDR1 is LGHDT and CDR2 YNNKEL (reference sequence). Trimming removed 1 base from V and 1 base from J, with 4 bases in between. This CDR3 region has 13 residues. The CDR3: CASSQGSQETQYF. CDR3 nucleotide sequence: TGTGCCAGCAGCCAAGGTAGCCAAGAGACCCAGTACTTC.

The chain carries TRBV6-5 and TRBJ2-3; 7 bases are shared with TRBD1. The CDR3 totals 14 residues. V gave up 4 bases and J gave up 2 bases; unmatched junction bases: 3. The germline gives CDR1 MNHEY, CDR2 SVGAGI. The CDR3, as DNA: TGTGCCAGCAGTTCGGGACAGCACACAGATACGCAGTATTTT. It specifies CASSSGQHTDTQYF.

This sequence joins TRBV5-1 and TRBJ1-3, with D possibly TRBD1 on 6 matching bases. The germline V gene encodes CDR1 SGHRS and CDR2 YFSETQ. Trimming pared 4 bases from V and 8 bases from J, leaving 16 bases between. CDR3 length: 14 amino acids. In DNA form, the CDR3 reads TGCGCCAGCAGCCTCGGACAGCCTGGGGACACCATATATTTT. It codes for CASSLGQPGDTIYF.

The CDR3 bases are TGTGCCATCAGTGATTTTGCGGGTCAAAACTACAATGAGCAGTTCTTC. Protein: CAISDFAGQNYNEQFF. The V call is TRBV10-3, the J call TRBJ2-1, with D possibly TRBD2 on 5 matching bases. Germline assignment: CDR1 ENHRY and CDR2 SYGVKD. The CDR3 is 16 amino acids. The ends were cut back, 3 bases at V and 3 bases at J, with 15 bases in the middle.

The J gene is TRBJ2-7, the V gene TRBV18, with 7 bases aligning to TRBD1. V lost 3 bases and J lost 3; bases outside the gene matches: 5. In germline, CDR1 is KGHSH, CDR2 LQKENI. The CDR3 consists of 14 residues. CDR3 bases: TGTGCCAGCTCACCCGCCCGACAGGGCTACGAGCAGTACTTC. Its protein product is CASSPARQGYEQYF. The full variable domain, with the rest looked up from reference TRBV18 and TRBJ2-7, is NAGVMQNPRHLVRRRGQEARLRCSPMKGHSHVYWYRQLPEEGLKFMVYLQKENIIDESGMPKERFSAEFPKEGPSILRIQQVVRGDSAAYFCASSPARQGYEQYFGPGTRLTVT.